Listed below are T cell receptor beta chains from one sample, sequenced in a study of cytomegalovirus exposure and HLA in healthy donors. Only in-frame clones appear in the TCRdb table, and some are missing; sequencing was by immunoSEQ multiplex PCR. The sample has 150,000 or so clones. What was sequenced was PBMCs. The receptors derive from a man between 25 and 39 years old in good health and CMV-seronegative. Both conserved end residues are part of each CDR3. Fields, in order: J gene, D gene, V gene, CDR3 DNA, CDR3 protein. A D gene is named only where the DNA matches it firmly.

J gene: TRBJ2-3; D gene: TRBD2; V gene: TRBV5-1; CDR3 DNA: TGCGCCAGCAGCGCCGGGACTAGCGGGAGTTATACGCAGTATTTT; CDR3 protein: CASSAGTSGSYTQYF
J gene: TRBJ2-1; D gene: .; V gene: TRBV5-1; CDR3 DNA: TGCGCCAGCAGCTCCAGTACATACAATGAGCAGTTCTTC; CDR3 protein: CASSSSTYNEQFF
J gene: TRBJ2-1; D gene: .; V gene: TRBV4-2; CDR3 DNA: TGTGCCAGCAGCCAAGTAGGCGGGAAGGTAAATGAGCAGTTCTTC; CDR3 protein: CASSQVGGKVNEQFF
J gene: TRBJ2-7; D gene: .; V gene: TRBV7-2; CDR3 DNA: TGTGCCAGCAGCCTAGCGCCCAGCGGGCCTCATACCTACGAGCAGTACTTC; CDR3 protein: CASSLAPSGPHTYEQYF
J gene: TRBJ1-1; D gene: .; V gene: TRBV29-1; CDR3 DNA: TGCAGCGCTATCGATATGAACACTGAAGCTTTCTTT; CDR3 protein: CSAIDMNTEAFF
J gene: TRBJ2-1; D gene: TRBD2; V gene: TRBV10-2; CDR3 DNA: TGCGCCAGCACTTCCTGGACTAGTAGAAATGAGCAGTTCTTC; CDR3 protein: CASTSWTSRNEQFF
J gene: TRBJ2-2; D gene: TRBD2; V gene: TRBV10-3; CDR3 DNA: TGTGCCATCAGTGAGGGGACCGGGACTAAGAACACCGGGGAGCTGTTTTTT; CDR3 protein: CAISEGTGTKNTGELFF
J gene: TRBJ1-1; D gene: .; V gene: TRBV28; CDR3 DNA: TGTGCCAGCAGTTTAGAGGTGAGGTGGACTGAAGCTTTCTTT; CDR3 protein: CASSLEVRWTEAFF
J gene: TRBJ1-6; D gene: .; V gene: TRBV5-6; CDR3 DNA: TGTGCCAGCAGCCGCTGGGGGGTTCCCGATTCACCCCTCCACTTT; CDR3 protein: CASSRWGVPDSPLHF
J gene: TRBJ2-3; D gene: .; V gene: TRBV4-2; CDR3 DNA: TGTGCCAGCAGCCAAGATCGGGTGGCGGTTGTGCAGGGCTTCCAGTATTTT; CDR3 protein: CASSQDRVAVVQGFQYF
J gene: TRBJ1-2; D gene: .; V gene: TRBV19; CDR3 DNA: TGTGCCAGTAGTATAGAACAGGCCTCTAACTATGGCTACACCTTC; CDR3 protein: CASSIEQASNYGYTF
J gene: TRBJ2-6; D gene: .; V gene: TRBV19; CDR3 DNA: TGTGCCAGTAGTATTAGGGGGGGACAGGAAGGCTCTGGGGCCAACGTCCTGACTTTC; CDR3 protein: CASSIRGGQEGSGANVLTF
J gene: TRBJ2-1; D gene: .; V gene: TRBV5-1; CDR3 DNA: TGCGCCAGCAGCCGGTGGGGGGTTGGTGAGCAGTTCTTC; CDR3 protein: CASSRWGVGEQFF
J gene: TRBJ2-3; D gene: TRBD1; V gene: TRBV9; CDR3 DNA: TGTGCCAGCAGCGTAGCGACAGGGGGTCCAGATACGCAGTATTTT; CDR3 protein: CASSVATGGPDTQYF
J gene: TRBJ1-1; D gene: TRBD1; V gene: TRBV28; CDR3 DNA: TGTGCCAGCAGTCCGACGGACAGGGGGTATACTGAAGCTTTCTTT; CDR3 protein: CASSPTDRGYTEAFF
J gene: TRBJ1-5; D gene: TRBD1; V gene: TRBV10-3; CDR3 DNA: TGTGCCATCAGTGAATATTATGACAGGGGCAATCAGCCCCAGCATTTT; CDR3 protein: CAISEYYDRGNQPQHF
J gene: TRBJ2-7; D gene: TRBD2; V gene: TRBV6-1; CDR3 DNA: TGTGCCAGCAGTGAAAGTGGTGGGGAGGGTTGGTACGAGCAGTACTTC; CDR3 protein: CASSESGGEGWYEQYF
J gene: TRBJ2-1; D gene: TRBD2; V gene: TRBV6-6; CDR3 DNA: TGTGCCAGCAGTTACTCCCAAGCGGGAGTTCGCAATGAGCAGTTCTTC; CDR3 protein: CASSYSQAGVRNEQFF
J gene: TRBJ1-3; D gene: .; V gene: TRBV19; CDR3 DNA: TGTGCCAGTAGTATAGTCCCCCGCTCTGGAAACACCATATATTTT; CDR3 protein: CASSIVPRSGNTIYF
J gene: TRBJ2-7; D gene: .; V gene: TRBV7-8; CDR3 DNA: TGTGCCAGCAGCTCCCGGGACAAGGGCCAAGGAAGGTACGAGCAGTACTTC; CDR3 protein: CASSSRDKGQGRYEQYF
J gene: TRBJ2-1; D gene: TRBD2; V gene: TRBV29-1; CDR3 DNA: TGCAGCGTACCAAGCGGGAGCTCCTACAATGAGCAGTTCTTC; CDR3 protein: CSVPSGSSYNEQFF
J gene: TRBJ1-1; D gene: .; V gene: TRBV7-9; CDR3 DNA: TGTGCCAGCAGCTTAGTTCAGGGCACTGAAGCTTTCTTT; CDR3 protein: CASSLVQGTEAFF
J gene: TRBJ2-5; D gene: TRBD1; V gene: TRBV7-7; CDR3 DNA: TGTGCCAGCAGCTTAGAGCCTCAGGGGGCCGGGGAGATCCAGTACTTC; CDR3 protein: CASSLEPQGAGEIQYF
J gene: TRBJ1-2; D gene: TRBD1; V gene: TRBV6-1; CDR3 DNA: TGTGCCAGCCCCGGACAGGATCCCATCGGGGGCTACACCTTC; CDR3 protein: CASPGQDPIGGYTF
J gene: TRBJ1-1; D gene: .; V gene: TRBV5-1; CDR3 DNA: TGCGCCAGCAGCACACGGGTCCAAAAATTCACCAACACTGAAGCTTTCTTT; CDR3 protein: CASSTRVQKFTNTEAFF
J gene: TRBJ1-5; D gene: .; V gene: TRBV4-1; CDR3 DNA: TGCGCCAGCAGCCAAGGACAGACCCTGGTTAGCAATCAGCCCCAGCATTTT; CDR3 protein: CASSQGQTLVSNQPQHF
J gene: TRBJ2-2; D gene: TRBD1; V gene: TRBV5-6; CDR3 DNA: TGTGCCAGCAGCTCCTCGGGACAGGGCGGCACCGGGGAGCTGTTTTTT; CDR3 protein: CASSSSGQGGTGELFF
J gene: TRBJ2-3; D gene: .; V gene: TRBV11-3; CDR3 DNA: TGTGCCAGCAGCTTATATCCTAGCAGATCAGATACGCAGTATTTT; CDR3 protein: CASSLYPSRSDTQYF